This T cell receptor (beta chain) came from a study of glioma-infiltrating T cells after dendritic cell vaccination. Per the germline V gene, CDR1 is SGHTA and CDR2 is FQGNSA. Between the trimmed V and J ends, which lost 5 bases and 3 bases, there was a span of 11 bases. This CDR3 is 13 amino acids long. This clone has just one count. Sequencing was performed with immunoSEQ multiplex PCR; in TCRdb, only in-frame clones are kept and a portion is missing. Among 71,000 or so clones listed, 81% were seen once. The V and J genes are TRBV7-2 and TRBJ2-7, with D possibly matching TRBD1 (5 bases). Sequenced material: blood, taken before dendritic cell vaccination. The sequence was obtained from a human donor with glioblastoma. CDR3 region: CASSPGQGYEQYF. The DNA of the CDR3 is TGTGCCAGCAGCCCCGGCCAGGGCTACGAGCAGTACTTC. Full variable domain (rest looked up from reference TRBV7-2 and TRBJ2-7): GAGVSQSPSNKVTEKGKDVELRCDPISGHTALYWYRQSLGQGLEFLIYFQGNSAPDKSGLPSDRFSAERTGGSVSTLTIQRTQQEDSAVYLCASSPGQGYEQYFGPGTRLTVT.